The present TCR beta chain was sequenced within a study of beta chain features in type 1 diabetes (dated by TCRdb to the late 2010s). For the wider study: Mean age, gender distribution, total cell number and subset yield did not differ between patients and healthy donors. Regulatory and stem cell-like memory subsets were obtained from only 8 patients and roughly 8 healthy donors, while naive and central memory subsets were obtained from all 30 or so donors. A total of 100 million to 140 million sorted cells were examined across all samples, and the number of cells per subset was strongly correlated with RNA yield. In the study, recently diagnosed type 1 diabetes patients and matched healthy donors were compared on the TCRB repertoires of their sorted circulating CD4+ T cell subsets.

On the study overall, not on this receptor specifically: At VDJ recombination sites, type 1 diabetes patients had fewer insertions and more deleted nucleotides, which implies abnormalities in thymic rearrangement. HLA sub-analyses involved small numbers of individuals, so any influence of HLA type on TCRB rearrangement remained unresolved. Naive, central memory and regulatory TCRB repertoires appeared more similar among patients than among healthy donors. Because cDNA rather than genomic DNA was sequenced, highly expressing activated cells could have been over-represented, although no difference in activation and CD3 levels was found between groups. PCR may preferentially amplify shorter templates, but because patient and control samples were amplified and corrected together, any resulting skew would affect both groups equally. In all four CD4+ subsets, TCRB CDR3 length was moderately but significantly shorter in type 1 diabetes patients.

For CDR1 and CDR2, the germline V gene lists SQVTM and ANQGSEA. V was cut back by 4 bases and J by 6 bases, leaving a gap of 12 bases between them. The CDR3 spans 13 residues, from the cysteine through the phenylalanine. The sequence is cut down to CDR3 DNA, 39 bases in frame from base 1. Each donor gave one peripheral blood draw, averaging roughly 120 mL, which was collected into heparinised tubes. Using a panel that included CD45RO, CCR7, CD25, CD127, CD95 and CD27, naive, central memory, regulatory and stem cell-like memory CD4+ T cells were sorted on a BD FACSAria II. Every sorted population had a purity above 95%. PBMCs were isolated right away by Lymphoprep density gradient centrifugation and were stained directly, without culture. So that batch effects would be minimized, each experiment stained and sorted samples in pairs, pairing one healthy donor with one patient. This clone was observed a handful of times. Its antigen remains undetermined. Base quality data are lacking; no much larger clone is found one base away.

The entire isolated RNA was reverse transcribed using the High Capacity cDNA Reverse Transcription Kit, and thus expressed TCRB transcripts were sequenced. Deep immunoSEQ sequencing was performed on naive, central memory and regulatory T cell samples, with an average of roughly 3.6 million total reads per sample. Sorted cells were lysed in RLT buffer, and RNA was extracted using DNase-treated RNeasy Micro or Mini kits according to cell number. Each cell subset was processed on its own to prevent cross-contamination, while patient and healthy donor samples were processed together. The immunoSEQ multiplex PCR was used to amplify TCRB sequences from cDNA, yielding 87-bp fragments that span the CDR3 region. The amplicons were sequenced using the Illumina HiSeq platform. The original pipeline was this. Synthetic template baselines were used to correct PCR bias computationally, reads within Hamming distance 2 were collapsed, and singletons that could not be merged were discarded. By aligning reads against IMGT, V, D and J genes, CDR3 length, and insertions or deletions at six rearrangement sites were assigned. Clonotype counts were normalized to sorted cell number within each subset before computing true diversity and Gini coefficients with the tcR R package. The overlap coefficient, calculated on TCRB nucleotide sequences, was used to quantify repertoire sharing. Out-of-frame TCRB sequences from naive cells were analyzed to stand in for the pre-selection repertoire. TCRdb limited this immuneACCESS table to in-frame rearrangements with V and J called. A share of clones is missing; checked studies link under half to unresolved V genes, and the rest is unexplained. That table is the source of V, J and clone size, and D and trimming were worked out from the DNA. For this sample there are about 740,000 clones; around an eighth appear just once. The ten largest make up 0.022% of the sample.

The receptor was derived from a man aged 18 to 29 with type 1 diabetes. The receptor chain draws on TRBV29-1 and TRBJ2-2, with no reliable assignment of the D segment. Sequencing was carried out using naive CD4+ T cells from blood. This sample's cell subset or site label indicates: true naive CD4+ T cells. This receptor has the CDR3 CSVVLFSAGELFF. The DNA is TGCAGCGTTGTCCTGTTCAGTGCCGGGGAGCTGTTTTTT.